This is a list of T cell receptor beta chains from one sample in a study of blood T cell repertoires in COVID-19. Assay: immunoSEQ multiplex PCR; the TCRdb copy retains only in-frame clones and omits some. The sample yields 150,000 to 200,000 clones, around nine tenths seen once. Sequencing input: peripheral blood. The receptors come from a man in his 60s with active or convalescent COVID-19. Each CDR3 is given without its conserved first and last residue.

J gene	V gene	CDR3 protein
TRBJ1-3	TRBV27	ASSFVASSGNTIY
TRBJ2-7	TRBV7-9	ASSWLTGSYEQY
TRBJ2-7	TRBV2	ASTPNLGLAGEQY
TRBJ2-7	TRBV18	ASSSSGGQAYEQY
TRBJ2-7	TRBV5-1	ASSLRRDLPYEQY
TRBJ2-2	TRBV2	ASRLTGVTGELF
TRBJ1-1	TRBV27	ASSQYPPNRGLNTEAF
TRBJ2-7	TRBV7-9	ASSPSTGVYEQY
TRBJ2-3	TRBV2	ASSETGRYTDTQY
TRBJ2-1	TRBV7-2	ASSPRRDYNEQF
TRBJ1-1	TRBV7-2	ASSVDTNTEAF
TRBJ2-7	TRBV4-1	ASSPRGQITVEQY
TRBJ1-1	TRBV18	ASSPGGGTGAEAF
TRBJ1-4	TRBV7-9	ASSEDGQGAVKLF
TRBJ1-2	TRBV11-2	ASSLVRVGGAYGYT
TRBJ1-1	TRBV11-2	ASSQQGMNTEAF
TRBJ2-1	TRBV7-8	ASSLGGVGSSNEQF
TRBJ1-2	TRBV19	ASSIPGGRYT
TRBJ2-1	TRBV24-1	ATSVGGSYANEQF
TRBJ1-2	TRBV27	ASSSNYRGEGYGYT
TRBJ1-5	TRBV5-5	ASSLGATGGNQPQH
TRBJ2-3	TRBV6-5	ASRPLGGVTDTQY
TRBJ2-7	TRBV28	ASSSSGGGAYEQY
TRBJ2-2	TRBV19	ASTLHGDPWTNTGELF
TRBJ1-1	TRBV19	ASSIVTQGAEAF
TRBJ2-7	TRBV18	ASSLERQIYEQY
TRBJ2-2	TRBV4-2	ASSQDIAGGRELF